A single T cell receptor beta chain is shown here with its context. Sample time point: blood 2 weeks post-SBRT. Treatment noted: 15 Gy SBRT to primary tumor, nephrectomy 4 weeks later. The data derive from a study of radiation and T cells in renal cell carcinoma. CDR1 LNHDA and CDR2 SQIVND come from the germline V gene (reference sequence). This CDR3 contains 15 residues. V lost 5 bases to trimming and J lost 7 bases, with 20 bases between them. The data were produced by immunoSEQ multiplex PCR, yet TCRdb's version contains in-frame clones alone and is incomplete. The sample has about 130,000 clones; approximately 90% are singletons.

This sequence was found in a woman aged 65 to 85 with renal cell carcinoma. The chain uses TRBV19 and TRBJ1-2; TRBD1 is a possible D gene (5 bases). The source was blood, collected from a patient whose treatment included radiotherapy and nephrectomy. The CDR3 DNA sequence: TGTGCCAGTAGTGACGGAATGAGGGGACGGGGTGGCTACACCTTC. Its translation: CASSDGMRGRGGYTF.